This T cell receptor beta chain was sequenced for a study of blood T cells in healthy people across ages. V gave up 3 bases and J gave up 2 bases; unmatched junction bases: 7. Germline values: CDR1 DFQATT, CDR2 SNEGSKA (reference sequence). The CDR3 runs to 15 residues. For the second PCR, which ran for about 7 to 11 cycles, a sample-barcoded 5' primer and a J-beta primer mix were used. Samples each returned at least 2.5 million CDR3-containing paired-end reads. Via MiXCR, TCRdb re-called the 5' RACE reads, giving one row per CDR3 protein. In the table there are roughly 2 million distinct CDR3 sequences, 49% of which are singletons.

The sequenced sample was blood. This clonotype was sampled from a woman aged 40-49 years in good health. J is TRBJ2-5 and V is TRBV20-1; TRBD2 agrees at 9 bases. The CDR3 is CSARSAGGMQETQYF. CDR3 in DNA: TGCAGTGCTAGGTCAGCGGGGGGAATGCAAGAGACCCAGTACTTC.